These T cell receptor beta chains were read from a single sample in a study of cytomegalovirus exposure and HLA in healthy donors. This table comes from immunoSEQ multiplex PCR, and its TCRdb copy is limited to in-frame clones, with some not included. The sample holds 210,000 or so clones; more than 60% are singletons and the top ten take about 2.5%. The sample was PBMCs. The source is a woman aged 55-75 years in good health and CMV-seropositive. Both conserved end residues are part of each CDR3. The D gene is left open where the match is weak. Clone size is given for some rows only: seen once, a few or many times, or a class if the clone is expanded.

cdr3_aa	cdr3_nt	clone_size	v_call	d_call	j_call
CASRLQGNYGYTF	TGTGCCAGCAGACTTCAGGGCAACTATGGCTACACCTTC	.	TRBV6-5	.	TRBJ1-2
CASRLASATGYGYTF	TGTGCAAGTCGCTTAGCGTCTGCTACGGGATATGGCTACACCTTC	.	TRBV12-2	.	TRBJ1-2
CASSNPPQVYGYTF	TGTGCCAGCAGCAATCCCCCACAGGTCTATGGCTACACCTTC	.	TRBV7-2	.	TRBJ1-2
CASQRGTGSGGYGYTF	TGTGCCAGCCAACGGGGGACAGGGAGCGGGGGCTATGGCTACACCTTC	.	TRBV27	TRBD1	TRBJ1-2
CASSLGSGGLEETQYF	TGCGCCAGCAGCTTGGGTAGCGGGGGGTTGGAAGAGACCCAGTACTTC	.	TRBV5-1	TRBD2	TRBJ2-5
CASSRTAGLYEQYF	TGTGCCAGCAGCCGGACGGCGGGACTTTACGAGCAGTACTTC	.	TRBV11-2	.	TRBJ2-7
CASNRGRINEKLFF	TGTGCCAGCAACCGGGGGAGGATTAATGAAAAACTGTTTTTT	once	TRBV6-1	.	TRBJ1-4
CASRRPDRDQETQYF	TGCGCCAGCAGAAGGCCTGACAGGGACCAAGAGACCCAGTACTTC	.	TRBV10-2	TRBD1	TRBJ2-5
CASSRDLSSYEQYF	TGCGCCAGCAGCCGTGACTTGAGCTCCTACGAGCAGTACTTC	.	TRBV5-1	.	TRBJ2-7
CASSVTGQNNEQFF	TGTGCCAGCAGCGTTACTGGACAGAACAATGAGCAGTTCTTC	.	TRBV9	.	TRBJ2-1
CASTLSTIPGYTF	TGTGCCAGCACCTTATCGACAATCCCGGGCTACACCTTC	.	TRBV28	.	TRBJ1-2
CASSFSAGRSGYTF	TGTGCCAGCAGCTTCTCCGCAGGGCGGAGCGGCTACACCTTC	.	TRBV7-6	.	TRBJ1-2
CAWRSWIQGKLFF	TGTGCCTGGAGGTCGTGGATCCAGGGAAAACTGTTTTTT	.	TRBV30	.	TRBJ1-4
CATGGGNTEAFF	TGTGCCACTGGGGGGGGGAACACTGAAGCTTTCTTT	few	TRBV28	.	TRBJ1-1
CASSLQGAHETQYF	TGCGCCAGCAGCTTACAGGGTGCTCACGAGACCCAGTACTTC	.	TRBV5-1	.	TRBJ2-5
CASSPLGGYGYTF	TGTGCCAGCAGTCCCCTAGGGGGCTATGGCTACACCTTC	once	TRBV27	.	TRBJ1-2
CAWSVSLQETQYF	TGTGCCTGGAGCGTTAGTTTGCAAGAGACCCAGTACTTC	.	TRBV30	.	TRBJ2-5
CASSLGQGRATNEKLFF	TGTGCCAGCAGCTTAGGACAGGGGAGGGCGACTAATGAAAAACTGTTTTTT	.	TRBV7-9	TRBD1	TRBJ1-4
CASSFGVGNVLTF	TGTGCCAGCAGCTTCGGGGTAGGCAACGTCCTGACTTTC	.	TRBV7-2	.	TRBJ2-6
CAWSRDSMNTEAFF	TGTGCCTGGAGCCGGGACAGCATGAACACTGAAGCTTTCTTT	.	TRBV30	TRBD1	TRBJ1-1
CASRRPGQVPDTQYF	TGTGCCAGTAGGAGACCGGGACAGGTCCCAGATACGCAGTATTTT	.	TRBV19	TRBD1	TRBJ2-3
CASRVTAAEGYTF	TGTGCCAGCAGAGTGACAGCCGCTGAGGGCTACACCTTC	.	TRBV28	.	TRBJ1-2
CASLKTVNTEAFF	TGTGCCAGCCTAAAGACAGTGAACACTGAAGCTTTCTTT	.	TRBV19	.	TRBJ1-1
CSVPARSVNTGELFF	TGCAGCGTCCCTGCCCGAAGCGTGAACACCGGGGAGCTGTTTTTT	.	TRBV29-1	.	TRBJ2-2
CASSLAQYYEQYF	TGTGCCAGCAGCTTAGCGCAGTACTACGAGCAGTACTTC	.	TRBV7-2	.	TRBJ2-7
CASSLAADQPQHF	TGTGCCAGCAGCTTGGCCGCGGATCAGCCCCAGCATTTT	.	TRBV5-6	.	TRBJ1-5
CASFPDRASTDTQYF	TGTGCCAGCTTTCCTGACAGGGCTAGCACAGATACGCAGTATTTT	.	TRBV6-1	TRBD1	TRBJ2-3
CSVEYMSGTDTQYF	TGCAGCGTTGAATATATGAGCGGCACAGATACGCAGTATTTT	.	TRBV29-1	.	TRBJ2-3
CASSQDAGHRSGANVLTF	TGCGCCAGCAGCCAAGATGCCGGACACCGCTCTGGGGCCAACGTCCTGACTTTC	once	TRBV4-3	.	TRBJ2-6
CASSPGQENSPLHF	TGCGCCAGCAGCCCGGGACAAGAAAATTCACCCCTCCACTTT	.	TRBV5-1	.	TRBJ1-6
CASSPGTGVGTQYF	TGTGCCAGCAGCCCCGGGACAGGGGTAGGGACCCAGTACTTC	.	TRBV7-3	TRBD1	TRBJ2-5
CASSLVGGRIYEQYF	TGTGCCAGCAGCTTAGTGGGGGGACGGATCTACGAGCAGTACTTC	.	TRBV7-2	.	TRBJ2-7
CSAVMNTEAFF	TGCAGCGCGGTTATGAACACTGAAGCTTTCTTT	.	TRBV29-1	.	TRBJ1-1
CASSSGPPSGATEQFF	TGTGCCAGCTCGTCAGGGCCGCCTAGCGGGGCCACTGAGCAGTTCTTC	.	TRBV18	TRBD2	TRBJ2-1
CASSSPKEGANYGYTF	TGTGCCAGCAGCTCCCCCAAAGAGGGGGCCAACTATGGCTACACCTTC	few	TRBV5-4	TRBD1	TRBJ1-2
CASSQEGAGSSYGYTF	TGCGCCAGCAGCCAAGAAGGGGCCGGATCATCCTATGGCTACACCTTC	.	TRBV4-1	.	TRBJ1-2
CASSLEGGALQETQYF	TGCGCCAGCAGCTTGGAGGGGGGGGCGCTCCAAGAGACCCAGTACTTC	.	TRBV5-1	.	TRBJ2-5
CASSLGTVPQPQHF	TGTGCCAGCAGCTTAGGGACAGTTCCTCAACCCCAGCATTTT	.	TRBV7-2	.	TRBJ1-5
CASNGQLNEKLFF	TGTGCCAGCAACGGACAGCTTAATGAAAAACTGTTTTTT	once	TRBV6-1	.	TRBJ1-4
CASGGQADQPQHF	TGTGCCAGCGGGGGACAGGCAGATCAGCCCCAGCATTTT	.	TRBV2	TRBD1	TRBJ1-5
CASSIRQGVGGELFF	TGTGCCAGCAGTATTAGACAGGGGGTGGGCGGGGAGCTGTTTTTT	once	TRBV6-1	TRBD1	TRBJ2-2
CASSPRYRDRVFF	TGTGCCAGCAGCCCACGGTACCGGGACAGAGTGTTCTTC	.	TRBV7-2	TRBD1	TRBJ2-1
CASSEVSRGHVGTEAFF	TGTGCCAGCAGTGAAGTTTCCAGGGGGCATGTCGGCACTGAAGCTTTCTTT	.	TRBV6-1	TRBD1	TRBJ1-1
CASSFSGGDHEETQYF	TGTGCCAGCAGTTTTAGCGGGGGAGATCATGAAGAGACCCAGTACTTC	.	TRBV28	TRBD2	TRBJ2-5
CASSRTSGGLTDTQYF	TGTGCCAGCAGCCGGACTAGCGGGGGCCTCACAGATACGCAGTATTTT	few	TRBV5-4	TRBD2	TRBJ2-3
CASSPQGQPQHF	TGTGCCAGCAGCCCACAGGGTCAGCCCCAGCATTTT	.	TRBV7-2	.	TRBJ1-5
CASSLYTGTGWEQYF	TGTGCCAGCAGCCTATACACCGGGACAGGGTGGGAGCAGTACTTC	.	TRBV6-1	TRBD1	TRBJ2-7